This T cell receptor (beta chain) was captured by sequencing in a study of T cells in Graves' hyperthyroidism and ophthalmopathy. Stability of Graves' hyperthyroidism was defined as absent ophthalmopathy progression within 18 months. Study-wide findings and caveats: Ophthalmopathy was identified by the model a median around 5.9 months ahead of onset.

The CDR3 regions of TCR beta were amplified from RNA transcripts. The HTBI primer set drove a first-round RT-PCR of the TCR CDR3. Each CDR3 protein gets one entry after TCRdb re-called the multiplex PCR reads with MiXCR. This sample yields hundreds of thousands of distinct CDR3 sequences, of which about half are seen a single time; roughly 8.2% belongs to the top ten. This clonotype came up a few times. Its antigen is not known. The ends were cut back, 8 bases at V and 4 bases at J, with 17 bases in the middle. Looked up from germline, CDR1 is SQVTM and CDR2 is ANQGSEA. The CDR3 has 13 residues. V gene TRBV29-1 combines with J gene TRBJ1-1; D not certain. The receptor comes from a woman younger than 35 with Graves' hyperthyroidism. Sequencing used peripheral blood or thyroid tissue (not recorded which). The CDR3 region has the DNA TGCAGCTCCGGTGGTCCGGGTCGCACTGAAGCTTTCTTT. Encoded protein: CSSGGPGRTEAFF.